A single sample is the source of the 17 T cell receptor beta chains below, sequenced in a study of low-dose radiotherapy and immunotherapy resistance in tumors. The sample's time point: after trial treatment. The treatment was: LDRT plus nivolumab, ipilimumab, low-dose cyclophosphamide and aspirin (RACIN trial). TRAV- and TRBV-specific primers primed first-strand cDNA, covering alpha and beta chains. For amplifying TCRs, the PCR ran for around 20 cycles with Phusion, which was used together with a constant-region primer and the adapter on the V primers. Each CDR3 protein is one row after TCRdb ran MiXCR on the reads. This sample has approximately 100,000 distinct CDR3 sequences, with around 20% found just once. The source was PBMCs, collected after low-dose radiotherapy plus immunotherapy. The receptors were gathered from a male donor with prostate cancer.

Many counts were recorded for this clonotype. The chain uses TRBV12-3 or TRBV12-4 and TRBJ2-5; D is unclear. Trimming took 7 bases from V and 5 from J, leaving 14 bases between them. The CDR3 is made up of 13 amino acids. CDR3 DNA: TGTGCCAGCAAACCAGAGGCCAGGGAGACCCAGTACTTC. Its translation is CASKPEARETQYF.

This clonotype was seen a single time. V usage is TRBV4-3 and J usage is TRBJ2-2; D not certain. Germline V CDR1 and CDR2: LGHNA, YSLEER. The length of the CDR3 is 15 residues. V lost 1 base and J lost 5, with 11 bases in between. CDR3 sequence reads: CASSQGGAETGELFF. CDR3 nucleotides: TGCGCCAGCAGCCAAGGGGGTGCGGAAACCGGGGAGCTGTTTTTT.

This clonotype was detected ten times or more. V is TRBV25-1 and J is TRBJ1-3, with a possible D match to TRBD1 (6 bases). CDR3 size: 15 residues. The germline V and J ends were trimmed by 5 bases and 1 base, with 12 bases remaining between them. From germline, CDR1 is MGHDK and CDR2 SYGVNS. This CDR3 is CASSQGGPSGNTIYF. The CDR3 DNA reads as TGTGCCAGCAGTCAAGGGGGTCCTTCTGGAAACACCATATATTTT.

This clonotype was seen only once. Being one base from a much bigger clone, this may be a read error. The V and J genes are TRBV20-1 and TRBJ2-3, with a weak D call TRBD1 (6 bases). Germline V gene data show CDR1 as DFQATT and CDR2 as SNEGSKA (reference sequence). This CDR3 comprises 12 residues. CDR3 DNA sequence: TGCAATGCTCATCAGGGGCGGGATACGCAGTATTTT. It yields the protein CNAHQGRDTQYF.

This rearrangement joins TRBV5-4 to TRBJ1-4; D gene unclear. The germline V gene encodes CDR1 SGHNT and CDR2 YYREEE (reference sequence). The length of the CDR3 is 14 residues. The germline V and J ends were trimmed by 4 bases and 8 bases, with 15 bases remaining between them. CDR3 in DNA: TGTGCCAGCAGCCACTACCCGCGCGGGGAAAAACTGTTTTTT. Protein product: CASSHYPRGEKLFF.

This clonotype was observed at least ten times. V usage is TRBV5-6 and J usage is TRBJ2-2, with a weak D call TRBD1 (5 bases). Germline lookup yields CDR1 SGHDT and CDR2 YYEEEE. V lost 4 bases to trimming and J lost 4 bases, with 14 bases between them. The CDR3 spans 15 residues. CDR3 DNA: TGTGCCAGCAGCGCCATACAGGATTTCACCGGGGAGCTGTTTTTT. It encodes CASSAIQDFTGELFF. The full variable domain, rest sourced from reference TRBV5-6 and TRBJ2-2, is DAGVTQSPTHLIKTRGQQVTLRCSPKSGHDTVSWYQQALGQGPQFIFQYYEEEERQRGNFPDRFSGHQFPNYSSELNVNALLLGDSALYLCASSAIQDFTGELFFGEGSRLTVL.

This clonotype came up many times. V is TRBV5-1 and J is TRBJ2-1; TRBD1 matches 8 bases. Germline assignment: CDR1 SGHRS and CDR2 YFSETQ. This CDR3 has 14 amino acids. The junction had 2 bases not matched to a gene; V was cut back by 1 base and J by 5 bases. Written as DNA, the CDR3 is TGCGCCAGCAGCTTGCGGGGACAGGACAATGAGCAGTTCTTC. It codes for CASSLRGQDNEQFF.

This clonotype was picked up many times. The chain joins TRBV29-1 to TRBJ2-1, with D possibly being TRBD1 (6 bases). The CDR3 runs to 16 residues. The ends were cut back, 0 bases at V and 0 bases at J, with 12 bases in the middle. Germline V CDR1 and CDR2: SQVTM, ANQGSEA. This CDR3 reads CSVEDPGQSSYNEQFF. The CDR3 bases are TGCAGCGTTGAAGACCCGGGACAAAGCTCCTACAATGAGCAGTTCTTC.

This chain uses TRBV10-3 with TRBJ2-3; 11 bases map to TRBD2. The trim removed 7 bases at V and 5 bases at J, leaving 20 bases unmatched. In germline, CDR1 is ENHRY, CDR2 SYGVKD. This CDR3 region has 19 residues. CDR3 DNA sequence: TGTGCCATCACCCAAACTAGCGGGGGAGTTAATCAAGTTTTAGATACGCAGTATTTT. Amino acid sequence: CAITQTSGGVNQVLDTQYF.

This sequence joins TRBV5-1 and TRBJ2-1, with TRBD1 matching 8 bases. After removal of 4 bases from V and 9 bases from J, the junction contained 6 bases not matched to a gene. Germline V gives CDR1 SGHRS, CDR2 YFSETQ. The CDR3 contains 13 residues. CDR3 residues: CASSGQGMAEQFF. CDR3 DNA: TGCGCCAGCAGCGGACAGGGAATGGCTGAGCAGTTCTTC.

This clonotype was observed many times. This chain uses TRBV5-1 with TRBJ2-3; 11 bases are shared with TRBD2. CDR1 and CDR2 from the germline V gene are SGHRS and YFSETQ. CDR3 length: 18 amino acids. V gave up 4 bases and J gave up 2 bases; unmatched junction bases: 12. This CDR3 is CASSPSTSGGGLTDTQYF. CDR3 in DNA: TGCGCCAGCAGCCCCTCTACTAGCGGGGGAGGTCTCACAGATACGCAGTATTTT.

The chain recombines TRBV4-2 with TRBJ2-2, with TRBD1 as a possible D gene (6 bases). The CDR3 is 17 residues long. Germline values: CDR1 LGHNA, CDR2 YNFKEQ. Trimming cost V 0 bases and J 4 bases, with 15 bases left between them. The CDR3 DNA is TGTGCCAGCAGCCAAGATTATCCCCTCAGGGGCACCGGGGAGCTGTTTTTT. Translating gives CASSQDYPLRGTGELFF.

The V and J genes are TRBV6-2 or TRBV6-3 and TRBJ1-3, with D maybe TRBD1 (6 bases). Germline values: CDR1 MNHEY, CDR2 SVGEGT. V dropped 6 bases and J dropped 0 bases, with 12 bases sitting between them. The CDR3 is made up of 15 amino acids. The CDR3 bases are TGTGCCAGCAGCCCGGACAGCTACTCTGGAAACACCATATATTTT. Residues: CASSPDSYSGNTIYF.

This clonotype turned up a few times. V and J are TRBV12-3 or TRBV12-4 and TRBJ1-6; unclear D gene. The V and J ends lost 4 bases and 7 bases respectively, with 11 bases between them. This CDR3 region has 14 residues. The CDR3 nucleotides read TGTGCCAGCAGTTGGGGAAGAGGCAATTCACCCCTCCACTTT. Its translation: CASSWGRGNSPLHF.

Ten or more counts support this clonotype. The chain uses TRBV30 and TRBJ2-5; a possible D gene is TRBD2 (5 bases). This CDR3 region has 14 residues. With 4 bases removed from V and 5 bases from J, the gap between germline ends came to 17 bases. CDR1 and CDR2 from the germline V gene are GTSNPN and SVGIG (reference sequence). In DNA form, the CDR3 reads TGTGCCTGGATGGATTTGGGAGAACTGGAGACCCAGTACTTC. Protein product: CAWMDLGELETQYF.

This clonotype appeared many times. J is TRBJ1-6 and V is TRBV6-2 or TRBV6-3, with D maybe TRBD1 (5 bases). The V gene's germline CDR1 is MNHEY and CDR2 SVGEGT. Trimming shortened V by 2 bases and J by 6 bases, and 11 bases separated the two germline ends. This CDR3 spans 15 amino acids. The CDR3, as DNA: TGTGCCAGCAGTTACGCCGGGGACCTTAATTCACCCCTCCACTTT. This gives the protein CASSYAGDLNSPLHF.

This clonotype was seen a few times. This chain links TRBV19 with TRBJ1-1; no clear D. The V gene's germline CDR1 is LNHDA and CDR2 SQIVND (reference sequence). V was clipped by 5 bases and J by 1 base, with 8 bases between them. This CDR3 has 13 residues. The CDR3 spells CASSVSGNTEAFF. DNA of the CDR3: TGTGCCAGTAGTGTCAGTGGGAACACTGAAGCTTTCTTT.